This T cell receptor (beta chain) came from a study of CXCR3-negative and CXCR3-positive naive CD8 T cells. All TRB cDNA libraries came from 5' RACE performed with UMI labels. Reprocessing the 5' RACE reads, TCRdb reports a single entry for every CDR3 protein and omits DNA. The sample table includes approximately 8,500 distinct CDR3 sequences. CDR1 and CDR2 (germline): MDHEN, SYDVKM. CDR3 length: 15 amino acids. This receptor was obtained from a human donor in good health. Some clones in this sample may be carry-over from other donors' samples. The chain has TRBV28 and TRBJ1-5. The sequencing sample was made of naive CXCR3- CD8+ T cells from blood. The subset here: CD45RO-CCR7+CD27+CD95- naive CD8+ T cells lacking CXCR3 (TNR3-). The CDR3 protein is CASSQDTPSNQPQHF.